This T cell receptor beta chain was retrieved from a study of graft-versus-host responses after intestinal transplantation. Study-level points and caveats: Recipient bone marrow held GvH clones, some seen earlier in ileum or blood.

Note on this clone: Its antigen remains unidentified.

Generated by immunoSEQ multiplex PCR, the TCRdb table keeps only in-frame clones and is missing some. This sample has 9,900 or so clones, with approximately 92% found just once. After removal of 6 bases from V and 3 bases from J, the junction contained 9 bases not matched to a gene. The CDR3 consists of 15 residues. Per germline, CDR1 MNHEY and CDR2 SMNVEV (reference sequence). Sequencing used PBMCs, obtained more than 40 days after intestinal transplantation. This sequence originates from a human patient who received an intestinal transplant, so some T cells may come from the graft donor. The chain carries TRBV27 and TRBJ2-3, with TRBD2 identical over 7 bases. CDR3 region: CASRRTRGMTDTQYF. CDR3 DNA: TGTGCCAGCAGGAGGACTAGGGGCATGACAGATACGCAGTATTTT.